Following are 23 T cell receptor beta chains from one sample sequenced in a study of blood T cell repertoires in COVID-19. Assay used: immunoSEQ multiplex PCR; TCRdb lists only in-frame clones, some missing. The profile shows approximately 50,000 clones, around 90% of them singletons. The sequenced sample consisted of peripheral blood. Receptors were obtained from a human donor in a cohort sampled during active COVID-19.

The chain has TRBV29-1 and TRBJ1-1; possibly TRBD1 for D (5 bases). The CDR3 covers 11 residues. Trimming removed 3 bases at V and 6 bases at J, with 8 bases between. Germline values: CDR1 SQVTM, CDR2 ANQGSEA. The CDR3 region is CSVDRVAEAFF. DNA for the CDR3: TGCAGCGTTGACAGGGTCGCTGAAGCTTTCTTT.

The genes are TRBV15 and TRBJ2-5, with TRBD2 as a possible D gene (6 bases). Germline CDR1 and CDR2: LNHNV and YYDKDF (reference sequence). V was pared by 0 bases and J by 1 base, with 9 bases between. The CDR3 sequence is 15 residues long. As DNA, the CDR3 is TGTGCCACCAGCAGAGATGGAGGGTTCCAAGAGACCCAGTACTTC. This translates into CATSRDGGFQETQYF.

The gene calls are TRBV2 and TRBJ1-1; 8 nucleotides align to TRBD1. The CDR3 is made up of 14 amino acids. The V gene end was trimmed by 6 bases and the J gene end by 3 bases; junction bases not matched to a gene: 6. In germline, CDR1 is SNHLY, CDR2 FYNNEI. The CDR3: CASRRDRLDTEAFF. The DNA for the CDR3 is TGTGCCAGCAGAAGGGACAGGTTGGACACTGAAGCTTTCTTT.

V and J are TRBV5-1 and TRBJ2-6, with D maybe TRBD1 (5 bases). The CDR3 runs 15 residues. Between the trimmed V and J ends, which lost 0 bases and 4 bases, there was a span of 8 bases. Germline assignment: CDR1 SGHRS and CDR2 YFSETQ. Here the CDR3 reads CASSLEGVGANVLTF. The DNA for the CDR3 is TGCGCCAGCAGCTTGGAAGGGGTCGGGGCCAACGTCCTGACTTTC.

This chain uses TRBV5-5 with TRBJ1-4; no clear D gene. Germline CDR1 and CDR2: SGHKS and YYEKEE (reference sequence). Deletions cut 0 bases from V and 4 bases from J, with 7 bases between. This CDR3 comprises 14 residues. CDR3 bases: TGTGCCAGCAGCTTGGGACTGTTTAATGAAAAACTGTTTTTT. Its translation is CASSLGLFNEKLFF. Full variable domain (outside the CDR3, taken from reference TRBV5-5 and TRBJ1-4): DAGVTQSPTHLIKTRGQQVTLRCSPISGHKSVSWYQQVLGQGPQFIFQYYEKEERGRGNFPDRFSARQFPNYSSELNVNALLLGDSALYLCASSLGLFNEKLFFGSGTQLSVL.

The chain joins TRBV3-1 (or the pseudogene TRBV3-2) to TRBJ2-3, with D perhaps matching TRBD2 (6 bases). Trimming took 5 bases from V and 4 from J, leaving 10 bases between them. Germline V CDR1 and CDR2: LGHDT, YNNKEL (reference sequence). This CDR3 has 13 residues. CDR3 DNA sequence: TGTGCCAGCAGCGCGGGACTGGCAGATACGCAGTATTTT. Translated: CASSAGLADTQYF.

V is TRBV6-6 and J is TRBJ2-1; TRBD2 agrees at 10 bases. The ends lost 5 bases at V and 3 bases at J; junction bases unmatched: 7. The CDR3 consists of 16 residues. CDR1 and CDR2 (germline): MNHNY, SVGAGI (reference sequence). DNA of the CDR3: TGTGCCAGCAGTCCACCTAGCGGGAGTTTCTACAATGAGCAGTTCTTC. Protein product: CASSPPSGSFYNEQFF.

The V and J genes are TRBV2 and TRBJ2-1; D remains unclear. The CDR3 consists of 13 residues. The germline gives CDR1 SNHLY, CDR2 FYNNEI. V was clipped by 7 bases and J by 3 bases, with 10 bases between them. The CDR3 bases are TGTGCCAGCATGGCACAGATCTACAATGAGCAGTTCTTC. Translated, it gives CASMAQIYNEQFF.

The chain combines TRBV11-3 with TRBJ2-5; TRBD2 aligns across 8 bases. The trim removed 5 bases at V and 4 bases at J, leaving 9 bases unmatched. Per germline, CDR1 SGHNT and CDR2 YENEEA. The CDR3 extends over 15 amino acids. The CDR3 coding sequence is TGTGCCAGCAGCCGCGAAGCGGGAGCGGGAGAGACCCAGTACTTC. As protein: CASSREAGAGETQYF.

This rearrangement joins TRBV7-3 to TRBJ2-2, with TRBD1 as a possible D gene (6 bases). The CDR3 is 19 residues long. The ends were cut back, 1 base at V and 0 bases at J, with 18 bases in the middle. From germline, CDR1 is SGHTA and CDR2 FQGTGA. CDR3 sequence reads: CASSLKAVGQISNTGELFF. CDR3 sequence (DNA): TGTGCCAGCAGCTTAAAAGCGGTGGGACAAATCTCGAACACCGGGGAGCTGTTTTTT. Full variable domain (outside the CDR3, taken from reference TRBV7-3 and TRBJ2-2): GAGVSQTPSNKVTEKGKYVELRCDPISGHTALYWYRQSLGQGPEFLIYFQGTGAADDSGLPNDRFFAVRPEGSVSTLKIQRTERGDSAVYLCASSLKAVGQISNTGELFFGEGSRLTVL.

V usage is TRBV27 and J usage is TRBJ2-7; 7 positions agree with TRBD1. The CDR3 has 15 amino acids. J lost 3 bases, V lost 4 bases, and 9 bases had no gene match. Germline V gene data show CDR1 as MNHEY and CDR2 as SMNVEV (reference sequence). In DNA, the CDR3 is TGTGCCAGCAGTTCCACTCGGACAGGAGACTACGAGCAGTACTTC. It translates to CASSSTRTGDYEQYF.

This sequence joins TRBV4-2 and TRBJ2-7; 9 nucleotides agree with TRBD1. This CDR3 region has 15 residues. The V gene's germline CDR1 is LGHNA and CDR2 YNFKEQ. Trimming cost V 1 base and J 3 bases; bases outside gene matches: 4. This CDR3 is CASSQAGQGFYEQYF. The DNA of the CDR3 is TGTGCCAGCAGCCAAGCGGGACAGGGATTCTACGAGCAGTACTTC.

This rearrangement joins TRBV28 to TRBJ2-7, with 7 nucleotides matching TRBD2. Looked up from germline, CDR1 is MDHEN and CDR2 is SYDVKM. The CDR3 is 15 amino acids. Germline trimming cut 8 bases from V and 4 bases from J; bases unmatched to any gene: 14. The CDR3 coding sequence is TGTGCCAGCGTGAGCGCGGGGGTTTCGAGGTACGAGCAGTACTTC. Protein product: CASVSAGVSRYEQYF.

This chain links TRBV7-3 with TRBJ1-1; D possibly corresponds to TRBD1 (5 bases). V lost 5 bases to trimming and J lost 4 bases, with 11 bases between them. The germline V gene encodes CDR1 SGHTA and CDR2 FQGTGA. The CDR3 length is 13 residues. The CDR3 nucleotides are TGTGCCAGCAGCCCCGGGAGGGGCACTGAAGCTTTCTTT. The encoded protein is CASSPGRGTEAFF.

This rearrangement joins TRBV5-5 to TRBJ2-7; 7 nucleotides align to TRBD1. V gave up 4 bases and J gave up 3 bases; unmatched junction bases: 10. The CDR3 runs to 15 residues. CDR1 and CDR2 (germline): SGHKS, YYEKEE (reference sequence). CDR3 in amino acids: CASSLTGTDLYEQYF. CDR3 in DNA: TGTGCCAGCAGCCTAACCGGGACAGACCTCTACGAGCAGTACTTC.

The CDR3 loop reads CASSLESGVGGGYTF. The DNA of the CDR3 is TGTGCCAGCAGCTTAGAGTCCGGGGTAGGGGGCGGCTACACCTTC. V is TRBV7-8 and J is TRBJ1-2; TRBD1 agrees at 7 bases. After removal of 1 base from V and 8 bases from J, the junction contained 10 bases not matched to a gene. Germline lookup yields CDR1 SGHVS and CDR2 FQNEAQ. The CDR3 spans 15 residues.

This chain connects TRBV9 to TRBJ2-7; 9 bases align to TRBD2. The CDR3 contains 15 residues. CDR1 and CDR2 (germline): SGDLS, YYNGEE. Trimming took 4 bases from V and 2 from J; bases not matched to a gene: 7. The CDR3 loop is CASSPASGATYEQYF. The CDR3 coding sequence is TGTGCCAGCAGCCCCGCTAGCGGGGCGACCTACGAGCAGTACTTC.

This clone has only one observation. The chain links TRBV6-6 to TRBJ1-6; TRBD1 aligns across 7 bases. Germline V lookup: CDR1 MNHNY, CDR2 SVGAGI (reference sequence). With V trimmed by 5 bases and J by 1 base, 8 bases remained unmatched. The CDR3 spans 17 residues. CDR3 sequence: CASSLTGVRSYNSPLHF. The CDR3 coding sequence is TGTGCCAGCAGTCTAACAGGGGTGAGGTCCTATAATTCACCCCTCCACTTT.

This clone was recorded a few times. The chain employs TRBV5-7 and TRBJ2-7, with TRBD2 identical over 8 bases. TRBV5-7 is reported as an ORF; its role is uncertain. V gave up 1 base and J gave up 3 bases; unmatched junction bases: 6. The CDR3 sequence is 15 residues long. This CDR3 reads CASSLFGTRIYEQYV. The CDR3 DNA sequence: TGTGCCAGCAGCTTGTTCGGGACTAGAATCTACGAGCAGTACGTC.

CDR3 region: CASSQDDRGETQYF. The DNA for the CDR3 is TGCGCCAGCAGCCAGGATGACAGGGGAGAGACCCAGTACTTC. V gene TRBV4-1 combines with J gene TRBJ2-5, with TRBD1 matching 8 bases. The V and J ends lost 3 bases and 4 bases, in that order; junction bases with no gene match: 4. The CDR3 has 14 residues. CDR1 is MGHRA and CDR2 is YSYEKL in the germline V gene.

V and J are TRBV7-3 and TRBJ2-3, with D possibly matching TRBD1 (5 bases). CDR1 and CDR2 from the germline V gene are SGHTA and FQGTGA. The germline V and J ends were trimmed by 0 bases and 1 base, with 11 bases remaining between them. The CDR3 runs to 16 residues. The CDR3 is CASSLTSARGTDTQYF. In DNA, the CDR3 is TGTGCCAGCAGCTTAACATCTGCCAGGGGCACAGATACGCAGTATTTT.

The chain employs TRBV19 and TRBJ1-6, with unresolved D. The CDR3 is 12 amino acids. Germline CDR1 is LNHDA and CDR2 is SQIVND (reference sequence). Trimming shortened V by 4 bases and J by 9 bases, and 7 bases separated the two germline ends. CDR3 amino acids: CASSSPSSPLHF. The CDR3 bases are TGTGCCAGTAGTAGCCCTAGTTCACCCCTCCACTTT.

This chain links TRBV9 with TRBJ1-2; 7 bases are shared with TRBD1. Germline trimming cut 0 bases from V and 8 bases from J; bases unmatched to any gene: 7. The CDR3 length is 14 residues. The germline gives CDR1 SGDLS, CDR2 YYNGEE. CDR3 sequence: CASSVDRGSGGYTF. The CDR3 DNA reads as TGTGCCAGCAGCGTAGACAGGGGTTCTGGGGGCTACACCTTC.